This T cell receptor (beta chain) was documented in a study of cytomegalovirus exposure and HLA in healthy donors. Vbeta (60) and Jbeta (13) primers were used in the PCR. Assay: immunoSEQ multiplex PCR; the TCRdb copy retains only in-frame clones and omits some. The sample contains around 300,000 clones, approximately 90% of which appear only once. This CDR3 region has 17 residues. Germline V gene lookup returns CDR1 SGHDT and CDR2 YYEEEE. The germline V and J ends were trimmed by 2 bases and 3 bases, with 18 bases remaining between them. Broader study findings: Analysis was carried out at a later point, and it linked a missense DCLRE1C variant to TCR beta V- and J-gene trimming. An analysis done earlier found most TCR beta V segments productive about 90% or about 30% of the time.

At collection, donors were nominally healthy, but unrecorded immune exposures were probable. Notes on this clone: Its target is not known.

The chain links TRBV5-6 to TRBJ1-3; tentative D call: TRBD1 (6 bases). Input material: PBMCs. This TCR derives from a woman between 18 and 30 years old in good health and CMV-seronegative. This chain's CDR3 is CASSFLTGLTFGNTIYF. The DNA for the CDR3 is TGTGCCAGCAGCTTTCTTACAGGGCTAACCTTTGGAAACACCATATATTTT.